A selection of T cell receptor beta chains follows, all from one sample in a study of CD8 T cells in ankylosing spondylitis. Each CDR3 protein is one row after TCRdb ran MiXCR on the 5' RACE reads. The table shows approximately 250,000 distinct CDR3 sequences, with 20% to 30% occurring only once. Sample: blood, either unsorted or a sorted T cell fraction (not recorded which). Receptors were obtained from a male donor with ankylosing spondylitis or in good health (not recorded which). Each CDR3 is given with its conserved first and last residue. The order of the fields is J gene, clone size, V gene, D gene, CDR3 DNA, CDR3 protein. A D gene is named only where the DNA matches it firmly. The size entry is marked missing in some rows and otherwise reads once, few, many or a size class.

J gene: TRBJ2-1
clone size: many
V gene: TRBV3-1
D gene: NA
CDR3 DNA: TGTGCCAGCAGCCACCCCGGGACCCCCTTTGAGCAGTTCTTC
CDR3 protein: CASSHPGTPFEQFF

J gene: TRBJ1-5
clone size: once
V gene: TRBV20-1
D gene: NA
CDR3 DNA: TGCAGTGCTAGCGGGGCAGGGGACGGCTGGGATCAGCCCCAGCATTTT
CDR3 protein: CSASGAGDGWDQPQHF

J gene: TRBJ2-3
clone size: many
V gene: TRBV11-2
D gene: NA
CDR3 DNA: TGTGCCACAGCGTGGGCAGGGGGCACAGATACGCAGTATTTT
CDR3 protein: CATAWAGGTDTQYF

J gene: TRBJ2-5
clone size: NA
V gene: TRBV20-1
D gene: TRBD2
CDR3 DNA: TGCAGTGCTCAGACTAGCGGGGAGACCCAGTACTTC
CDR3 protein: CSAQTSGETQYF

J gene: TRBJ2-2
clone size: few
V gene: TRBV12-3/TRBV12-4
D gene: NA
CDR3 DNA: TGTGCCAGCAGCCCCACGGGGCGGAAGAACACCGGGGAGCTGTTTTTT
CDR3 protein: CASSPTGRKNTGELFF

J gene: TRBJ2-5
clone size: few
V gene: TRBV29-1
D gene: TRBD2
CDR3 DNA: TGCAGCGTTGATTTCACTAGCGGGGGAAAAGAGACCCAGTACTTC
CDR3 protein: CSVDFTSGGKETQYF

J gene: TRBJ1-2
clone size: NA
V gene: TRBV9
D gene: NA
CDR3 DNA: TGTGCCAGCGATGGGGGGCGCATCTATGGCTACACCTTC
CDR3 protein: CASDGGRIYGYTF

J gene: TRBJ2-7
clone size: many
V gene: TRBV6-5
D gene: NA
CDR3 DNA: TGCGCCAGCAGCCGGGGGACCTACGAGCAGTACTTC
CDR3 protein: CASSRGTYEQYF

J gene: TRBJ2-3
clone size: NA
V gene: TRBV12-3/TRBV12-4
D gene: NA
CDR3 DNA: TGTGCCAGCAGCCCTACTACACCTAGCACAGATACGCAGTATTTT
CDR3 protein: CASSPTTPSTDTQYF

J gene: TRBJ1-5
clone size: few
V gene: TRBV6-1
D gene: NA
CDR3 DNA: TGTGCCAGCAGTGTAACCATCCTATCAGGGGCCGTTCAGCCCCAGCATTTT
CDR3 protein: CASSVTILSGAVQPQHF

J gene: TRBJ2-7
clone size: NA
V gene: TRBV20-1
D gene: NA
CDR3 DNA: TGCAGTGCAACGCAGGGGTTTGGGTCCTACGAGCAGTACTTC
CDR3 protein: CSATQGFGSYEQYF

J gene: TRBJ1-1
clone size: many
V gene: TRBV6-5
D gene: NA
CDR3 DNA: TGTGCCAGCAGTTATTCTGGTATTGCTTTCTTT
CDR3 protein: CASSYSGIAFF

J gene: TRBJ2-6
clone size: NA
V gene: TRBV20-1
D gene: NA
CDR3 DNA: TGCAGTGCGGACACAGGGTCTGGTCAGGGGGGGGCCAACGTCCTGACTTTC
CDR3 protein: CSADTGSGQGGANVLTF

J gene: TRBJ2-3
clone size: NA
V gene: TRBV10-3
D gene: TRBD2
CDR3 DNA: TGTGCCATCAGTGATTCACTAGCGGGGGGCAAGACTAGCACAGATACGCAGTATTTT
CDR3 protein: CAISDSLAGGKTSTDTQYF

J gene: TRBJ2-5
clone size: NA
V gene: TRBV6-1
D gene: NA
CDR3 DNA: TGTGCCAGCAGACGATCATCCGAAAAAGAGACCCAGTACTTC
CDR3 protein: CASRRSSEKETQYF

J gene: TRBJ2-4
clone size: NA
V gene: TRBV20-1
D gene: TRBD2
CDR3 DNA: TGCAGTGCTATTGGACCGGGGGGAAACATTCAGTACTTC
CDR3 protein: CSAIGPGGNIQYF

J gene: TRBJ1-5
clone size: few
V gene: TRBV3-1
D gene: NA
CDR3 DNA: TGTGCCAGCAGCCAGGGGGTAGAGAGCAATCAGCCCCAGCATTTT
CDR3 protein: CASSQGVESNQPQHF

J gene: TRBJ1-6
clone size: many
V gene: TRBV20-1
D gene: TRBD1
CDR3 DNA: TGCAGTGCTAGAGATGTACAGGGGGCGAGTAATTCACCCCTCCACTTT
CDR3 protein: CSARDVQGASNSPLHF

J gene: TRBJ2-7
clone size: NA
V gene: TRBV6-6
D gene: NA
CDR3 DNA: TGTGCCAGCAGTTACTTGGCCGGCGAGCAGTACTTC
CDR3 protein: CASSYLAGEQYF

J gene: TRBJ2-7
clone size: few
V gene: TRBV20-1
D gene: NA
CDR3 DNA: TGCAGTGCTGTCCTCCCTTATGTCTACGAGCAGTACTTC
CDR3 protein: CSAVLPYVYEQYF

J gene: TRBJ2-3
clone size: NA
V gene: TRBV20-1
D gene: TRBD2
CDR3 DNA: TGCAGTGCCAGGAGGACTAGCGGACGCACAGATACGCAGTATTTT
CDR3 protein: CSARRTSGRTDTQYF

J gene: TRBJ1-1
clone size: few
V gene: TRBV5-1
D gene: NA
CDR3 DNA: TGCGCCAGCAGCGCAACGATGAACACTGAAGCTTTCTTT
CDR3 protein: CASSATMNTEAFF

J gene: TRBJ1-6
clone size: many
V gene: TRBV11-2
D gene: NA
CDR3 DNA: TGTGCCAGCAGCCCTACCGGGACGGGGAATTCACCCCTCCACTTT
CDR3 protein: CASSPTGTGNSPLHF

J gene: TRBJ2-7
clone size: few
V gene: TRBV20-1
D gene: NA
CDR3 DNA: TGCAGTGCTAGAGCGGGGGCTAAAGGAGAGCAGTACTTC
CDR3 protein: CSARAGAKGEQYF

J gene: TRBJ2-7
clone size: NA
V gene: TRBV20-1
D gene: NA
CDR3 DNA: TGCAGTGCTAGGGGGTCAGGCCCCTGGGTCTACGAGCAGTACTTC
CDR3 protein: CSARGSGPWVYEQYF

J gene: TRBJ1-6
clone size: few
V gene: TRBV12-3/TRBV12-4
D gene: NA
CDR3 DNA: TGTGCCAGCAACCCGGGGCAGGCTTATAATTCACCCCTCCACTTT
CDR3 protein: CASNPGQAYNSPLHF

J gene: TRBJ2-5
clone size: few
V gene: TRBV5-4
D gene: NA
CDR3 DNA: TGTGCCAGCAGCTCCCCGCAGGGAGGGGACAAAGAGACCCAGTACTTC
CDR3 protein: CASSSPQGGDKETQYF

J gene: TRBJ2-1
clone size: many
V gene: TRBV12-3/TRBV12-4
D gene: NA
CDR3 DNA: TGTGCCAGCAGGAACAGGGAAGCATATGAGCAGTTCTTC
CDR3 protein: CASRNREAYEQFF

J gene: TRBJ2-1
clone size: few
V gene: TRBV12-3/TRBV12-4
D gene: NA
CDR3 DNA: TGTGCCAGCATTCCGGCCCAGCATTCCTACAATGAGCAGTTCTTC
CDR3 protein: CASIPAQHSYNEQFF

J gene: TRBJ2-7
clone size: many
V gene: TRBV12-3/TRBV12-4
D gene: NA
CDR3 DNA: TGTGCCAGCAGTTTAGCGGGGTCCCCCTACGAGCAGTACTTC
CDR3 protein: CASSLAGSPYEQYF

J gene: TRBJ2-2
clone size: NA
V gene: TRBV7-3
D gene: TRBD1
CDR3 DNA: TGTGCCAGCAGCCCCGACAGGGGGGCCGGGGAGCTGTTTTTT
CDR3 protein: CASSPDRGAGELFF

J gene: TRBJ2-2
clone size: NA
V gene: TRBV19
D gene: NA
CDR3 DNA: TGTGCCAGTAGTATTTTTGGCACCGGGGAGCTGTTTTTT
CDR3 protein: CASSIFGTGELFF

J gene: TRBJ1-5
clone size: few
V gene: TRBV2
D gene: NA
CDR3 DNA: TGTGCCAGCAGTGATGCGGGGGAGGTTCAGCCCCAGCATTTT
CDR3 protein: CASSDAGEVQPQHF

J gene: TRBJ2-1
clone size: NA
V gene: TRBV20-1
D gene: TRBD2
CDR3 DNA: TGCAGTGCTAGACCACTTCCGGGGACTAGCGGGGTTTACAATGAGCAGTTCTTC
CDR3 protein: CSARPLPGTSGVYNEQFF

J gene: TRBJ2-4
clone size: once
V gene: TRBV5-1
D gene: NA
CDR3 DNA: TGCGCCAGCAGGGGGACGGTAGCCAAAAACATTCAGTACTTC
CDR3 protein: CASRGTVAKNIQYF

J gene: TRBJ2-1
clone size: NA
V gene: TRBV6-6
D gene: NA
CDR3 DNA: TGTGCCAGCAGTTCAGGGTTCTGGCAGTTCTTC
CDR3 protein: CASSSGFWQFF